This is a list of T cell receptor beta chains from one sample in a study of T-cell reconstitution after alpha-beta-depleted transplantation in children. TCRdb recomputed calls from the PCR reads with MiXCR, one row per CDR3 protein. Of nearly 550,000 distinct CDR3 sequences in the sample, around 19% were seen once. The sequenced sample was PBMCs from the stem cell graft donor, obtained from the stem cell graft. Receptors were obtained from a human donor who donated a stem cell graft to a child with acute lymphoblastic leukemia. The CDR3 runs from the conserved cysteine through the conserved F or W. The D gene is left open where the match is weak. Not all rows give a size; the values are once, few, many and, for expanded clones, a class.

CDR3nt	CDR3aa	j_gene	v_gene	abundance	d_gene
TGCAGCGTAGTGACAGGGTACCTCACCGGGGAGCTGTTTTTT	CSVVTGYLTGELFF	TRBJ2-2	TRBV29-1	few	TRBD1
TGTGCCAGCAGTTTAGTTAGCGGGAAATACAATGAGCAGTTCTTC	CASSLVSGKYNEQFF	TRBJ2-1	TRBV27	few	TRBD2
TGCGCCAGCAGCTTCCGCCAGAGGTCCTACAATGAGCAGTTCTTC	CASSFRQRSYNEQFF	TRBJ2-1	TRBV5-1	.	.
TGTGCCAGCAGTACGACAGGGGCAAACACCATATATTTT	CASSTTGANTIYF	TRBJ1-3	TRBV6-1	.	TRBD1
TGTGCCATCAGTGATTCCGGGACTAGAGGAGAAGAGACCCAGTACTTC	CAISDSGTRGEETQYF	TRBJ2-5	TRBV10-3	many	TRBD2
TGTGCCAGCAGCGTAGTCCCCGGGGAGGGCACTGAAGCTTTCTTT	CASSVVPGEGTEAFF	TRBJ1-1	TRBV9	few	.
TGTGCCAGCAGTTTAGTTTCCTTGCGGGACAATGAGCAGTTCTTC	CASSLVSLRDNEQFF	TRBJ2-1	TRBV27	.	.
TGCGCCAGCAGCTTGGAGGGGGGGGGTGAAGCTTTCTTT	CASSLEGGGEAFF	TRBJ1-1	TRBV5-1	few	.
TGTGCCAGCAGTGAAGCGTCCGCGTGGGGAGCTTTCTTT	CASSEASAWGAFF	TRBJ1-1	TRBV6-1	few	.
TGTGCCAGCCCTGTCCCGGGACAGGGGAACACTGAAGCTTTCTTT	CASPVPGQGNTEAFF	TRBJ1-1	TRBV25-1	few	TRBD1
TGTGCCAGTTCGAATTTCCTGAGCGATGAGCAGTTCTTC	CASSNFLSDEQFF	TRBJ2-1	TRBV19	.	.
TGTGCCAGCAGCAGCCTGGAGGGCCTCACAGATACGCAGTATTTT	CASSSLEGLTDTQYF	TRBJ2-3	TRBV7-2	.	.
TGTGCCACCAGCGAGGGGGCCGGGTCCAATTCACCCCTCCACTTT	CATSEGAGSNSPLHF	TRBJ1-6	TRBV15	few	TRBD1
TGTGCCAGCACCAATCGGGGTTTGAATGAAAAACTGTTTTTT	CASTNRGLNEKLFF	TRBJ1-4	TRBV12-3/TRBV12-4	few	.
TGTGCCAGCAGTGGGATTAACAGGGCCTCAGATACGCAGTATTTT	CASSGINRASDTQYF	TRBJ2-3	TRBV28	few	.
TGTGCCAGCAGCAAACCTCCGGGACGGAAAACCGGGGAGCTGTTTTTT	CASSKPPGRKTGELFF	TRBJ2-2	TRBV7-2	few	.
TGTGCCAGCTCACTGATTCAGATGCGGGAAAGGGTCGTGAACACTGAAGCTTTCTTT	CASSLIQMRERVVNTEAFF	TRBJ1-1	TRBV18	.	.
TGTGCCAGCAGCAGCGGGGAGGGCCGCTACGAGCAGTACTTC	CASSSGEGRYEQYF	TRBJ2-7	TRBV2	.	TRBD2
TGTGCCAGCAGCTTGTTCGGAGCGGGACTATACAATGAGCAGTTCTTC	CASSLFGAGLYNEQFF	TRBJ2-1	TRBV5-5	.	TRBD2
TGCGCCAGCAGTGACCATGGTGGGAACACTGAAGCTTTCTTT	CASSDHGGNTEAFF	TRBJ1-1	TRBV10-2	.	.
TGTGCCAGCAGTGAACAAGGACAGGGGAGACTGTTC	CASSEQGQGRLF	TRBJ2-7	TRBV25-1	few	TRBD1
TGTGCCAGCAGTGGGTCCAGGGGCGAGCAGTACTTC	CASSGSRGEQYF	TRBJ2-7	TRBV25-1	.	.
TGTGCCAGCAGGAACCCCACTGAAGCTTTCTTT	CASRNPTEAFF	TRBJ1-1	TRBV2	few	.
TGTGCCAGCAGCGCTACCGGGACAAAAGGATCAGATACGCAGTATTTT	CASSATGTKGSDTQYF	TRBJ2-3	TRBV11-2	.	.
TGTGCCAGCAGTTTCCCGGGGGATGAGCAGTTCTTC	CASSFPGDEQFF	TRBJ2-1	TRBV27	many	.
TGTGCCAGCAGCCAAGCTGACTTTGCCCGCTACGAGCAGTACTTC	CASSQADFARYEQYF	TRBJ2-7	TRBV4-2	.	.
TGTGCCAGTAGTAGTGGCACAGGGGGCTACTACGAGCAGTACTTC	CASSSGTGGYYEQYF	TRBJ2-7	TRBV19	.	TRBD1
TGCGCCAGTAGATTGGGGGACCAGAGCAATCAGCCCCAGCATTTT	CASRLGDQSNQPQHF	TRBJ1-5	TRBV5-1	few	.
TGTGCCAGCAGTTTACAGGGGGCCCACGAGCAGTACTTC	CASSLQGAHEQYF	TRBJ2-7	TRBV27	.	TRBD1
TGTGCCAGCAGCCGAGACACAACGTACGAGCAGTACTTC	CASSRDTTYEQYF	TRBJ2-7	TRBV27	.	.
TGTGCCAGCCTGGGTGAGGTTCTCGAGCAGTTCTTC	CASLGEVLEQFF	TRBJ2-1	TRBV12-3/TRBV12-4	many	.
TGTGCCAGCAGCTGGGGACTAGCGGGGATTCTATACCAAGAGACCCAGTACTTC	CASSWGLAGILYQETQYF	TRBJ2-5	TRBV5-5	.	TRBD2
TGCGCCAGCAGCAAGGACACCTCGGAAGGCTACACCTTC	CASSKDTSEGYTF	TRBJ1-2	TRBV5-1	.	.
TGCAGCGTTGATGGGTGTTGCTCCTACAATGAGCAGTTCTTC	CSVDGCCSYNEQFF	TRBJ2-1	TRBV29-1	few	.
TGCAGTGCGCCAGGAGTCCACACTGAAGCTTTCTTT	CSAPGVHTEAFF	TRBJ1-1	TRBV20-1	few	.
TGTGCCAGCGGCTCTGGAAACACCATATATTTT	CASGSGNTIYF	TRBJ1-3	TRBV12-3/TRBV12-4	few	.
TGTGCCAGCAGTTTTCTTGGGGCAGGAATTAACTATGGCTACACCTTC	CASSFLGAGINYGYTF	TRBJ1-2	TRBV12-3/TRBV12-4	few	.
TGCGCCAGCAGCCAAGAACCTCCAGGGGCCAATCAGCCCCAGCATTTT	CASSQEPPGANQPQHF	TRBJ1-5	TRBV4-1	.	.
TGTGCCACCAGCAGTACGCCGGGACTGAGGCCCTACGAGCAGTACTTC	CATSSTPGLRPYEQYF	TRBJ2-7	TRBV15	.	.
TGTGCCAGCAGGGGGACGATGGGCTATAATTCACCCCTCCACTTT	CASRGTMGYNSPLHF	TRBJ1-6	TRBV27	.	.
TGCGCCAGCCGAAGCCGCGGGATTGAACAAGAGACCCAGTACTTC	CASRSRGIEQETQYF	TRBJ2-5	TRBV5-1	.	.
TGCGCGGGAAACACCATATATTTT	CAGNTIYF	TRBJ1-3	TRBV10-3	once	.
TGTGCCAGCACAGACAGGGTGAGGAATCAGCCCCAGCATTTT	CASTDRVRNQPQHF	TRBJ1-5	TRBV2	.	TRBD1
TGTGCCAGCAGTTACCGGCAGGGAGGTGGCTACACCTTC	CASSYRQGGGYTF	TRBJ1-2	TRBV6-5	.	.
TGTGCCAGCAGTTTCCGGGAGACCCAGTACTTC	CASSFRETQYF	TRBJ2-5	TRBV12-3/TRBV12-4	many	.
TGTGCCAGCAGTGAAGTAGGACGGCACCCCTACGAGCAGTACTTC	CASSEVGRHPYEQYF	TRBJ2-7	TRBV6-1	.	.
TGTGCCAGCAGTTTGCTTGAGGGGGAGACCCAGTACTTC	CASSLLEGETQYF	TRBJ2-5	TRBV12-3/TRBV12-4	.	.
TGCGCCAGCAGCCCTGGACAGGGACCCTCTTTGAACACTGAAGCTTTCTTT	CASSPGQGPSLNTEAFF	TRBJ1-1	TRBV5-1	few	TRBD1
TGTGCCACCAGCAGAGAGGGGGGCCCCCAAGAGACCCAGTACTTC	CATSREGGPQETQYF	TRBJ2-5	TRBV15	.	.
TGCAGTGCTAACCGAGGGAGTTACACAGATACGCAGTATTTT	CSANRGSYTDTQYF	TRBJ2-3	TRBV20-1	.	.
TGTGCCAGCAGTTTCTACGGGGGACATGGCTACACCTTC	CASSFYGGHGYTF	TRBJ1-2	TRBV12-3/TRBV12-4	few	.
TGTGCCAGCAGTCCGGAACTAGCGGGAGTTCGGAATGAGCAGTTCTTC	CASSPELAGVRNEQFF	TRBJ2-1	TRBV27	few	TRBD2
TGTGCCAGCAGTCCATGGTCTCTGGGGGAGACCCAGTACTTC	CASSPWSLGETQYF	TRBJ2-5	TRBV27	few	.